This is a list of T cell receptor beta chains from one sample in a study of shared clonotypes between healthy human individuals. The table came from immunoSEQ multiplex PCR; TCRdb's copy has only in-frame clones and leaves some out. The sample has 650,000 to 750,000 clones, roughly 78% seen once. What was sequenced was memory CD4+ T cells sorted from blood. Source of these receptors: a woman aged 25-40 years in good health. CDR3s include the opening cysteine and the closing phenylalanine or tryptophan.

>TRBV4-1|TRBJ1-4
CASSQTGEKLFF
>TRBV5-1|TRBJ2-1
CASSIDSSSYNEQFF
>TRBV11-3|TRBJ2-1
CASSLVLRERLDEQFF
>TRBV4-1|TRBJ2-3
CASSPGRLAGGEDTQYF
>TRBV10-2|TRBJ2-2
CASRRTGQNTGELFF
>TRBV25-1|TRBJ2-5
CASTGLAGGETQYF
>TRBV5-1|TRBJ1-5
CASSATGEWNQPQHF
>TRBV6-5|TRBJ2-3
CASSYREDRADTQYF
>TRBV28|TRBJ2-1
CASSLLVYNEQFF
>TRBV5-1|TRBJ2-1
CASSTALSSYNEQFF
>TRBV13|TRBJ1-1
CASSLGQPLWTEAFF
>TRBV28|TRBJ2-7
CASSPPTRPIREQYF
>TRBV7-8|TRBJ2-2
CASSLAASGRRATGELFF